Below are 8 T cell receptor beta chains sequenced from a single sample in a study of metastatic and nonmetastatic thyroid tumors. No patient had received any treatment before thyroid surgery. From the PCR reads, TCRdb re-called clones with MiXCR. The sample shows tens of thousands of clones, approximately 12% of them seen only once. Sequenced: blood. These receptor sequences come from a female donor with papillary thyroid cancer or a benign thyroid nodule (not recorded which). Some clones in this sample may be carry-over from other donors' samples.

This clone was recorded at least ten times. The chain combines TRBV11-1 with TRBJ2-3; possibly TRBD1 for D (6 bases). CDR1 is SGHAT and CDR2 is FQDESV in the germline V gene (reference sequence). This CDR3 contains 15 residues. The V end lost 5 bases, the J end lost 0 bases, and 12 bases lay between the germline ends. CDR3 in DNA: TGTGCCAGCAGCCGCCTGACAGGTAGCACAGATACGCAGTATTTT. Amino acid sequence: CASSRLTGSTDTQYF.

In this sample, this clone turned up many times. The chain employs TRBV5-6 and TRBJ2-7, with D perhaps TRBD1 (5 bases). The CDR3 is 12 residues long. Trimming took 4 bases from V and 2 from J, leaving 7 bases between them. Germline V lookup: CDR1 SGHDT, CDR2 YYEEEE. In DNA form, the CDR3 reads TGTGCCAGCAGCCGACAGACCTACGAGCAGTACTTC. Amino acids: CASSRQTYEQYF.

This clone was detected only a few times. The chain is built from TRBV6-1 and TRBJ1-2, with 9 bases lining up with TRBD1. The germline CDR1 and CDR2 sequences are MNHNS and SASEGT. The CDR3 is 14 residues long. V lost 7 bases to trimming and J lost 4 bases; unmatched junction nucleotides: 7. The CDR3, as DNA: TGTGCCAGCATTGACCTGGGACAGGGCTATGGCTACACCTTC. Its protein product is CASIDLGQGYGYTF.

This clone was detected only a few times. At one of its ends the junction is not consistent with the germline gene, which may arise from a read error. The chain couples TRBV27 to TRBJ1-6, with D perhaps TRBD1 (5 bases). Germline CDR1 reads MNHEY; CDR2 reads SMNVEV (reference sequence). There are 15 residues in the CDR3. CDR3 sequence (DNA): TGTGCCAGTAGTTCGGACACATCTATTAATTCACCCCTCCACTTT. Protein sequence: CASSSDTSINSPLHF.

This clone was picked up many times. The chain recombines TRBV4-3 with TRBJ2-3, with TRBD1 identical over 10 bases. In germline, CDR1 is LGHNA, CDR2 YSLEER. Losses at the gene ends were 3 bases for V and 2 bases for J; bases not matched to a gene: 2. The CDR3 spans 15 residues. This CDR3 is CASSQGQGNTDTQYF. The CDR3 region has the DNA TGCGCCAGCAGCCAGGGACAGGGGAACACAGATACGCAGTATTTT.

This clone has at least ten counts. The chain employs TRBV10-3 and TRBJ2-2; 7 nucleotides agree with TRBD1. CDR1 and CDR2 (germline): ENHRY, SYGVKD. The CDR3 spans 16 residues. V lost 4 bases and J lost 7; bases outside the gene matches: 12. The CDR3 coding sequence is TGTGCCATCAGTGGAGGCAACGACAGGGACGGCGGGGAGCTGTTTTTT. It codes for CAISGGNDRDGGELFF.

This clone was detected ten times or more. The chain joins TRBV20-1 to TRBJ2-6; D unclear. Germline V gene lookup returns CDR1 DFQATT and CDR2 SNEGSKA (reference sequence). There are 15 residues in the CDR3. V gave up 3 bases and J gave up 7 bases, with 16 bases separating them. CDR3 amino acids: CSASRRQWGANVLTF. The CDR3 region has the DNA TGCAGTGCTAGTCGCCGGCAATGGGGTGCCAACGTCCTGACTTTC.

Concerning this clone: This clone may be a read error of a much larger clone one base away. The same CDR3 can be traced to other DNA sequences in this sample. The rearrangement links TRBV5-6 to TRBJ1-1, with D perhaps TRBD1 (6 bases). The CDR3 runs to 12 residues. Looked up from germline, CDR1 is SGHDT and CDR2 is YYEEEE. CDR3 nucleotide sequence: TGTGCCAGCAGCCAAGGGGACACTGAAGCTTTCTTC. It encodes CASSQGDTEAFF. The complete variable domain, with remaining parts taken from reference TRBV5-6 and TRBJ1-1, reads DAGVTQSPTHLIKTRGQQVTLRCSPKSGHDTVSWYQQALGQGPQFIFQYYEEEERQRGNFPDRFSGHQFPNYSSELNVNALLLGDSALYLCASSQGDTEAFFGQGTRLTVV.